Sequencing of this T cell receptor (beta chain) was carried out in a study of tumor and adjacent non-tumor tissue in lung cancer. Study details: Each sample yielded a few million productive TCRbeta reads on average. Study-level findings and limits: Normal lung showed higher cumulative top 100 clone frequency than tumor. Tumor tissue had significantly higher TCR diversity than normal lung.

A word on this clonotype: Antigen: not known. This likely comes from a read error, as the CDR3 has no conserved phenylalanine or tryptophan at its end.

RNA was extracted from bulk tissue without any cell sorting. The normal lung tissue was taken more than 3 cm from the tumor edge. Donors were chemotherapy-naive, newly diagnosed lung cancer surgical patients in China, August–November 2014. The CDR3 consists of 15 residues. V lost 5 bases, J lost 4 bases, and 4 bases stayed unmatched. The V gene's germline CDR1 is MNHNS and CDR2 SASEGT. TCRbeta libraries were built with three rounds of nested PCR, modified from ARM-PCR. From the multiplex PCR reads, TCRdb called clonotypes with MiXCR, one entry per CDR3 protein. This sample has some 70,000 distinct CDR3 sequences, with around 70% found just once.

The specimen sequenced was distant non-tumor lung tissue. The chain recombines TRBV6-1 with TRBJ2-1, with 11 bases aligning to TRBD2. This TCR came from a woman aged 45-65 years with non-small cell lung cancer. The CDR3 loop is CASSIAGGLYNEQFS. CDR3 bases: TGTGCCAGCAGTATAGCGGGAGGGCTATACAATGAGCAGTTCTCC.